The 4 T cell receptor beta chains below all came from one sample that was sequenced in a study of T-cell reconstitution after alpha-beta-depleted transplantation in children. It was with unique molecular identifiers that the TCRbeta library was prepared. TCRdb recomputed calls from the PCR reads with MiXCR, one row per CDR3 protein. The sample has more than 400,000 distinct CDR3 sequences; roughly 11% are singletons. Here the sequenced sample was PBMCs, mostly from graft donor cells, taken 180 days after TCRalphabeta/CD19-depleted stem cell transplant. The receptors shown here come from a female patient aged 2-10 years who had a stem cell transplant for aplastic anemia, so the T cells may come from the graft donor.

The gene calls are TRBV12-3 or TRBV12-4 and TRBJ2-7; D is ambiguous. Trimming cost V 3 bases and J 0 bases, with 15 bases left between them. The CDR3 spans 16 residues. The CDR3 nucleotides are TGTGCCAGCAGTTTTAAGTGGGAAAGTGACTCCTACGAGCAGTACTTC. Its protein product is CASSFKWESDSYEQYF.

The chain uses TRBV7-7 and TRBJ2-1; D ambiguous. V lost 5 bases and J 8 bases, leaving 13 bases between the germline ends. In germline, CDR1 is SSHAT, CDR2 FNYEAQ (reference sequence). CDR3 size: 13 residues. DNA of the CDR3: TGTGCCAGCAGCCGAACCCTTGAGGATGAGCAGTTCTTC. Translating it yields CASSRTLEDEQFF.

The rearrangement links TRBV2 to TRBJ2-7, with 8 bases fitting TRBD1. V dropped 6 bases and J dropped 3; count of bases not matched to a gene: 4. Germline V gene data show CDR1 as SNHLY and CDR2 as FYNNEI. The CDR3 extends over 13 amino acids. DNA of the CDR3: TGTGCCAGCAGAGGGACAGGATTCTACGAGCAGTACGTC. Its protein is CASRGTGFYEQYV.

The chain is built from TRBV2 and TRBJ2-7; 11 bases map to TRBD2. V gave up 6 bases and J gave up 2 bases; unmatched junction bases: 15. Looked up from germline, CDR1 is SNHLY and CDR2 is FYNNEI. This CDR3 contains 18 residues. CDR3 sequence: CASRSGLAEVPPTYEQYV. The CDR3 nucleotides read TGTGCCAGCAGGTCGGGACTAGCGGAGGTCCCTCCCACCTACGAGCAGTACGTC.